Only a few counts were recorded for the clone carrying this T cell receptor beta chain. Clones were sequenced by immunoSEQ multiplex PCR, and TCRdb holds only the in-frame ones, with some missing. The sample has 140,000 to 150,000 clones, about nine tenths seen once. Participants were aged 18 to 89 years, lived in about 26 US areas, and enrolled virtually. The data stem from a study of blood T cell repertoires in COVID-19. As for the study in general: Sample material is recorded as cDNA or gDNA derived from T cells, B-cell-depleted T cells, or PBMCs.

V lost 4 bases and J 5 bases, leaving 10 bases between the germline ends. CDR3 length equals 12 residues. Germline CDR1 is SGHNT and CDR2 is YYREEE (reference sequence). What was sequenced was PBMCs or T cells enriched from blood (not recorded which). This sequence originates from a man between 60 and 75 years old who had recovered from COVID-19. This chain uses TRBV5-4 with TRBJ2-7; D may be TRBD1 (5 bases). The CDR3 sequence: CASSHLQDEQYF. The CDR3 DNA sequence: TGTGCCAGCAGCCATTTACAGGACGAGCAGTACTTC.